These T cell receptor beta chains were read from a single sample in a study of a mutant IDH1 vaccine in newly diagnosed glioma. The repertoire was sequenced with immunoSEQ multiplex PCR; TCRdb's copy has only in-frame clones and lacks some. Of about 13,000 clones detected, around 81% appear once; the ten largest clones hold about 4.3%. No antigen has been identified for these receptors. Specimen: PBMCs, collected from a glioma patient whose treatment included an IDH1 peptide vaccine. These receptors were taken from a woman between 40 and 55 years old with glioma. CDR3s include the opening cysteine and the closing phenylalanine or tryptophan.

v_gene	j_gene	CDR3aa
TRBV4-1	TRBJ2-5	CASSQERRTGASNARETQYF
TRBV29-1	TRBJ1-2	CSEGRDRDGYTF
TRBV7-9	TRBJ2-7	CASSPRASEEQYF
TRBV5-5	TRBJ1-1	CASSLGWKTEAFF
TRBV11-2	TRBJ2-5	CASSLNRVGGETQYF
TRBV29-1	TRBJ2-2	CSVGFSRWNTGELFF
TRBV11-2	TRBJ1-1	CASSSTSVAEAFF
TRBV6-5	TRBJ1-1	CASSGPGAEAFF
TRBV18	TRBJ2-3	CASSPQTSATSTDTQYF
TRBV7-9	TRBJ2-2	CASSLGARTAKNTGELFF
TRBV10-3	TRBJ2-6	CAIRRTVRSGANVLTF
TRBV7-3	TRBJ1-1	CASSVDSQNTEAFF
TRBV28	TRBJ2-3	CASSFKQTTDTQYF
TRBV6-5	TRBJ2-3	CASSTTFTDTQYF
TRBV9	TRBJ1-2	CASSVSWGEGYTF
TRBV5-1	TRBJ2-2	CASSQAGASTGELFF